Each of the 21 T cell receptor beta chains below was sequenced from the same sample in a study of cytomegalovirus exposure and HLA in healthy donors. Clones were read by immunoSEQ multiplex PCR, and TCRdb kept only the in-frame ones, dropping some. The repertoire includes some 340,000 clones, around 87% of them detected once, and about 1% sits in the top ten. Sequencing was carried out using PBMCs. The receptor source for this set is a woman aged 25-40 years in good health and CMV-seropositive.

The rearrangement uses TRBV30 and TRBJ1-6; D is undetermined. The CDR3 extends over 12 amino acids. From germline, CDR1 is GTSNPN and CDR2 SVGIG (reference sequence). Trimming took off 2 bases at V and 10 bases at J, with 9 bases between the two ends. The CDR3 DNA reads as TGTGCCTGGAGTCCTCGGGGATCACCCCTCCACTTT. Protein: CAWSPRGSPLHF.

V usage is TRBV6-6 and J usage is TRBJ2-7, with D maybe TRBD2 (6 bases). This CDR3 has 12 residues. Germline V lookup: CDR1 MNHNY, CDR2 SVGAGI (reference sequence). The germline V and J ends were trimmed by 7 bases and 1 base, with 8 bases remaining between them. The CDR3 DNA reads as TGTGCCAGCACCCGGGAGTCCTACGAGCAGTACTTC. It is translated as CASTRESYEQYF.

CDR3 nucleotides: TGTGCCTGGAGTGTAGGTCAGGGGGGGCAAAAACTGTTTTTT. Translated, it gives CAWSVGQGGQKLFF. The chain combines TRBV30 with TRBJ1-4, with 7 bases fitting TRBD1. Germline CDR1 GTSNPN, CDR2 SVGIG (reference sequence). The CDR3 covers 14 residues. Germline trimming cut 0 bases from V and 9 bases from J; bases unmatched to any gene: 7.

The CDR3 DNA follows: TGTGCCAGCAGCTTAATCCTGGGACAGGACTCTTATAGCACTGAAGCTTTCTTT. This sequence encodes CASSLILGQDSYSTEAFF. V and J are TRBV11-1 and TRBJ1-1; 8 bases match TRBD1. This CDR3 is built from 18 residues. Trimming removed 2 bases from V and 4 bases from J; junction bases left unmatched: 15. Germline-derived CDR1 and CDR2 are SGHAT and FQDESV (reference sequence).

CDR3 residues: CAWSPAAGGYTF. In nucleotides, the CDR3 is TGTGCCTGGAGTCCTGCAGCGGGCGGCTACACCTTC. The rearrangement joins TRBV30 to TRBJ1-2; D call uncertain. The CDR3 is 12 residues long. The V gene lost 2 bases and the J gene lost 8 bases, with 12 bases spanning the gap. Germline V gene lookup returns CDR1 GTSNPN and CDR2 SVGIG (reference sequence).

This clone showed up just a few times. This CDR3 is CASSLLSTDTQYF. CDR3 coding DNA: TGCGCCAGCAGCTTGCTGAGCACAGATACGCAGTATTTT. The rearrangement joins TRBV5-1 to TRBJ2-3; D is unresolved. CDR1 and CDR2 from the germline V gene are SGHRS and YFSETQ. V dropped 1 base and J dropped 0 bases, with 3 bases sitting between them. CDR3 size: 13 residues.

The chain uses TRBV18 and TRBJ1-1; no clear D. The CDR3 runs 13 residues. Trimming left V 5 bases short and J 1 base short, with 8 bases between. Per the germline V gene, CDR1 is KGHSH and CDR2 is LQKENI. The CDR3 reads CASSSSRNTEAFF. The CDR3 DNA follows: TGTGCCAGCTCATCAAGCAGGAACACTGAAGCTTTCTTT.

The J gene is TRBJ2-7, the V gene TRBV9, with TRBD2 matching over 13 bases. Trimming cost V 4 bases and J 4 bases; bases outside gene matches: 8. CDR1 and CDR2 (germline): SGDLS, YYNGEE. The length of the CDR3 is 16 residues. The CDR3: CASSHRTSGSIYEQYF. CDR3 nucleotide sequence: TGTGCCAGCAGCCACCGGACTAGCGGGAGTATTTACGAGCAGTACTTC.

The chain has TRBV4-1 and TRBJ1-2; 8 nucleotides agree with TRBD1. Germline V gene sequence: CDR1 MGHRA, CDR2 YSYEKL. Trimming removed 4 bases from V and 3 bases from J; junction bases left unmatched: 4. The CDR3 covers 14 residues. CDR3 nucleotide sequence: TGCGCCAGCAGCCTCCTGACAGGGGACTATGGCTACACCTTC. This gives the protein CASSLLTGDYGYTF.

This chain connects TRBV30 to TRBJ2-5, with D possibly TRBD2 on 5 matching bases. V was trimmed by 0 bases and J by 4 bases, leaving 9 bases between them. CDR1 is GTSNPN, CDR2 SVGIG, per germline (reference sequence). The CDR3 loop spans 13 amino acids. The CDR3 nucleotides read TGTGCCTGGAGTGTTCTCCGGGGAGAGACCCAGTACTTC. As protein: CAWSVLRGETQYF.

The V and J genes are TRBV5-5 and TRBJ2-1, with a weak D call TRBD2 (5 bases). This CDR3 is built from 14 residues. CDR1 SGHKS and CDR2 YYEKEE come from the germline V gene (reference sequence). Trimming removed 1 base at V and 0 bases at J, with 5 bases between. The CDR3 DNA reads as TGTGCCAGCAGCTTGCGGGACTCCTACAATGAGCAGTTCTTC. Amino acids: CASSLRDSYNEQFF.

V usage is TRBV13 and J usage is TRBJ2-7, with 8 positions matching TRBD1. CDR3 length equals 16 residues. Germline V gene lookup returns CDR1 PRHDT and CDR2 FYEKMQ (reference sequence). The trim removed 0 bases at V and 2 bases at J, leaving 6 bases unmatched. The CDR3 here is CASSLGAGQAAYEQYF. The DNA for the CDR3 is TGTGCCAGCAGCTTAGGCGCGGGACAGGCGGCCTACGAGCAGTACTTC.

The rearrangement links TRBV6-5 to TRBJ1-2; no firm D call. V gave up 7 bases and J gave up 4 bases, with 10 bases separating them. CDR1 and CDR2 from the germline V gene are MNHEY and SVGAGI. CDR3 length: 12 amino acids. The CDR3, as DNA: TGTGCCAGCAAAAACACCGCCTATGGCTACACCTTC. Amino acid sequence: CASKNTAYGYTF.

The chain links TRBV30 to TRBJ2-3; D may be TRBD1 (5 bases). The germline CDR1 and CDR2 sequences are GTSNPN and SVGIG (reference sequence). The CDR3 length is 12 residues. V shed 4 bases and J shed 2 bases, with 7 bases lying between them. CDR3 DNA sequence: TGTGCCTGGAACAGGCCCACAGATACGCAGTATTTT. Translating gives CAWNRPTDTQYF. Filled out from reference TRBV30 and TRBJ2-3, the complete variable domain reads SQTIHQWPATLVQPVGSPLSLECTVEGTSNPNLYWYRQAAGRGLQLLFYSVGIGQISSEVPQNLSASRPQDRQFILSSKKLLLSDSGFYLCAWNRPTDTQYFGPGTRLTVL.

The rearrangement links TRBV6-5 to TRBJ2-3; D gene unclear. The V gene lost 7 bases and the J gene lost 2 bases, with 7 bases spanning the gap. The germline gives CDR1 MNHEY, CDR2 SVGAGI. CDR3 length: 12 residues. CDR3 sequence reads: CASIGPTDTQYF. The CDR3 DNA follows: TGTGCCAGCATCGGACCCACAGATACGCAGTATTTT.

V gene TRBV7-9 combines with J gene TRBJ1-5; D remains ambiguous. Germline V lookup: CDR1 SEHNR, CDR2 FQNEAQ (reference sequence). The CDR3 extends over 12 amino acids. The V end lost 5 bases, the J end lost 5 bases, and 7 bases lay between the germline ends. CDR3 bases: TGTGCCAGCAGCACGAATGATCAGCCCCAGCATTTT. It is translated as CASSTNDQPQHF.

The chain carries TRBV6-1 and TRBJ1-2, with D possibly TRBD1 on 5 matching bases. The germline gives CDR1 MNHNS, CDR2 SASEGT. Trimming stripped 5 bases from V and 4 bases from J, with 20 bases between. The length of the CDR3 is 16 residues. In nucleotides, the CDR3 is TGTGCCAGCAGTCAAGACCCGGCAGGGTTGAGCTATGGCTACACCTTC. Translating it yields CASSQDPAGLSYGYTF.

This clone was recorded only once. This chain uses TRBV5-1 with TRBJ1-1; D perhaps matches TRBD1 (5 bases). This CDR3 spans 15 amino acids. V lost 4 bases to trimming and J lost 0 bases, with 13 bases between them. Per the germline V gene, CDR1 is SGHRS and CDR2 is YFSETQ. The CDR3 DNA reads as TGCGCCAGCAGCCCCCAGGGAGAGTTGAACACTGAAGCTTTCTTT. This translates into CASSPQGELNTEAFF.

The rearrangement joins TRBV30 to TRBJ2-1; D is uncertain. Trimming cost V 0 bases and J 9 bases, with 6 bases left between them. The CDR3 consists of 11 residues. Germline V gene sequence: CDR1 GTSNPN, CDR2 SVGIG (reference sequence). The CDR3: CAWSVLSEQFF. The CDR3, as DNA: TGTGCCTGGAGTGTACTGAGTGAGCAGTTCTTC.

This chain uses TRBV5-1 with TRBJ2-3, with 8 bases that match TRBD1. The germline CDR1 and CDR2 sequences are SGHRS and YFSETQ. This CDR3 region has 14 residues. J was trimmed by 3 bases and V by 6 bases; bases with no gene match: 6. The CDR3 DNA is TGCGCCAGCACCCTCGACAGGGGTACAGATACGCAGTATTTT. Encoded protein: CASTLDRGTDTQYF.

The chain employs TRBV27 and TRBJ1-1; a possible D gene is TRBD1 (6 bases). The V end lost 8 bases, the J end lost 4 bases, and 17 bases lay between the germline ends. Germline V gives CDR1 MNHEY, CDR2 SMNVEV (reference sequence). This CDR3 region has 14 residues. CDR3 sequence: CASRKGGVVTEAFF. CDR3 nucleotide sequence: TGTGCCAGCCGTAAGGGGGGAGTTGTCACTGAAGCTTTCTTT.